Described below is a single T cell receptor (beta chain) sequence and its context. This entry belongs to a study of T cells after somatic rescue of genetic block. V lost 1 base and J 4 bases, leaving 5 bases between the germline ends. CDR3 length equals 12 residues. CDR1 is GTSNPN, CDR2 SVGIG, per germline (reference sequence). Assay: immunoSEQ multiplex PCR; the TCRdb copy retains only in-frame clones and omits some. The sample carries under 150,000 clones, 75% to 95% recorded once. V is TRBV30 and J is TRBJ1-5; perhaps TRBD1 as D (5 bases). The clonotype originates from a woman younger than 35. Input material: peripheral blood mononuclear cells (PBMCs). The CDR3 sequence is CAWSGQNQPQHF. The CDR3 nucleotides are TGTGCCTGGAGTGGACAGAATCAGCCCCAGCATTTT.